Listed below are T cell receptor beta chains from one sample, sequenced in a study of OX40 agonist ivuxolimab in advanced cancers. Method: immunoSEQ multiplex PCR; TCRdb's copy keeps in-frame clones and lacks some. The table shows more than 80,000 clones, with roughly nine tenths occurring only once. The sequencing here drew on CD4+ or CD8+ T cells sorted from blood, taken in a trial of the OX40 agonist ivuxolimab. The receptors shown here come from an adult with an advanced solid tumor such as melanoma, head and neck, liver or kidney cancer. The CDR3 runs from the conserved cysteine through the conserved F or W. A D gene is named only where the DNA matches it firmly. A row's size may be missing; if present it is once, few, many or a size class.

CDR3aa: CASSSSVGWTEAFF; CDR3nt: TGTGCCAGCAGCTCTAGTGTAGGATGGACTGAAGCTTTCTTT; v_gene: TRBV28; j_gene: TRBJ1-1; d_gene: NA; abundance: NA
CDR3aa: CASSPRGAKDGYTF; CDR3nt: TGTGCCAGCTCACCCCGGGGGGCTAAGGATGGCTACACCTTC; v_gene: TRBV18; j_gene: TRBJ1-2; d_gene: NA; abundance: NA
CDR3aa: CASRTDRVSEAFF; CDR3nt: TGTGCCAGCAGGACGGACAGGGTGTCTGAAGCTTTCTTT; v_gene: TRBV14; j_gene: TRBJ1-1; d_gene: TRBD1; abundance: few
CDR3aa: CASSPTAASYEQYF; CDR3nt: TGTGCCAGCTCACCAACGGCAGCCTCCTACGAGCAGTACTTC; v_gene: TRBV18; j_gene: TRBJ2-7; d_gene: NA; abundance: NA
CDR3aa: CASSVRGEGGETQYF; CDR3nt: TGTGCCAGCAGCGTAAGAGGGGAGGGGGGAGAGACCCAGTACTTC; v_gene: TRBV9; j_gene: TRBJ2-5; d_gene: NA; abundance: NA
CDR3aa: CASSEFGNGELFF; CDR3nt: NA; v_gene: TRBV25-1; j_gene: TRBJ2-2; d_gene: NA; abundance: NA
CDR3aa: CASSLDRVTGGYTF; CDR3nt: TGTGCCAGCAGTCTCGACAGGGTGACGGGTGGCTACACCTTC; v_gene: TRBV28; j_gene: TRBJ1-2; d_gene: TRBD1; abundance: NA
CDR3aa: CASSQGLGGRDEQFF; CDR3nt: TGCGCCAGCAGCCAAGGGCTAGGCGGGAGGGATGAGCAGTTCTTC; v_gene: TRBV4-3; j_gene: TRBJ2-1; d_gene: TRBD2; abundance: NA
CDR3aa: CASSPGLAEGHEQYF; CDR3nt: TGTGCCAGCAGCCCCGGACTAGCGGAAGGGCACGAGCAGTACTTC; v_gene: TRBV9; j_gene: TRBJ2-7; d_gene: TRBD2; abundance: NA
CDR3aa: CASSNQQGGDTEAFF; CDR3nt: TGTGCCAGCAGCAACCAACAGGGGGGAGACACTGAAGCTTTCTTT; v_gene: TRBV5-4; j_gene: TRBJ1-1; d_gene: TRBD1; abundance: NA
CDR3aa: CASSPIAYEQYF; CDR3nt: TGTGCCAGCAGTCCTATAGCCTACGAGCAGTACTTC; v_gene: TRBV28; j_gene: TRBJ2-7; d_gene: NA; abundance: NA
CDR3aa: CASSTRTGVDTQYF; CDR3nt: TGTGCCAGCAGCACAAGAACAGGGGTGGATACGCAGTATTTT; v_gene: TRBV7-9; j_gene: TRBJ2-3; d_gene: TRBD1; abundance: NA
CDR3aa: CASSFYGQGTYEQYF; CDR3nt: TGTGCCAGCAGCTTCTATGGACAGGGGACCTACGAGCAGTACTTC; v_gene: TRBV11-2; j_gene: TRBJ2-7; d_gene: TRBD1; abundance: NA
CDR3aa: CARSWYRGRNTEAFF; CDR3nt: TGTGCCAGAAGCTGGTACAGGGGAAGGAACACTGAAGCTTTCTTT; v_gene: TRBV5-3; j_gene: TRBJ1-1; d_gene: TRBD1; abundance: NA
CDR3aa: CAWSPGTYGYTF; CDR3nt: TGTGCCTGGAGTCCGGGGACCTATGGCTACACCTTC; v_gene: TRBV30; j_gene: TRBJ1-2; d_gene: NA; abundance: NA
CDR3aa: CASSRGRNSNQPQHF; CDR3nt: TGTGCCAGTAGTCGGGGGAGAAATAGCAATCAGCCCCAGCATTTT; v_gene: TRBV19; j_gene: TRBJ1-5; d_gene: NA; abundance: few
CDR3aa: CASSLDGNTGELFF; CDR3nt: TGTGCCAGCAGTCTGGACGGGAACACCGGGGAGCTGTTTTTT; v_gene: TRBV27; j_gene: TRBJ2-2; d_gene: NA; abundance: NA
CDR3aa: CASSLWQTDTQYF; CDR3nt: TGTGCCAGCAGTTTATGGCAGACAGATACGCAGTATTTT; v_gene: TRBV28; j_gene: TRBJ2-3; d_gene: NA; abundance: NA
CDR3aa: CASSGGQGLYEQYF; CDR3nt: TGCGCCAGCAGCGGGGGACAGGGTCTCTACGAGCAGTACTTC; v_gene: TRBV5-1; j_gene: TRBJ2-7; d_gene: TRBD1; abundance: NA
CDR3aa: CASSLRPGTSGRAGEQFF; CDR3nt: TGTGCCAGCAGTCTACGTCCCGGGACTAGCGGGAGGGCGGGTGAGCAGTTCTTC; v_gene: TRBV2; j_gene: TRBJ2-1; d_gene: TRBD2; abundance: NA
CDR3aa: CASSLDGTEITGELFF; CDR3nt: TGTGCCAGCAGCTTGGACGGGACAGAGATCACCGGGGAGCTGTTTTTT; v_gene: TRBV5-6; j_gene: TRBJ2-2; d_gene: TRBD1; abundance: NA
CDR3aa: CSAPKTVEQYF; CDR3nt: TGCAGTGCTCCCAAGACGGTCGAGCAGTACTTC; v_gene: TRBV20-1; j_gene: TRBJ2-7; d_gene: NA; abundance: NA
CDR3aa: CASSVGGRARTDTQYF; CDR3nt: TGTGCCAGCAGCGTAGGTGGGAGGGCTCGGACAGATACGCAGTATTTT; v_gene: TRBV9; j_gene: TRBJ2-3; d_gene: TRBD2; abundance: NA
CDR3aa: CASSPPQTAGGETQYF; CDR3nt: TGTGCCAGCTCACCACCGCAGACGGCCGGAGGGGAGACCCAGTACTTC; v_gene: TRBV18; j_gene: TRBJ2-5; d_gene: NA; abundance: once
CDR3aa: CASRARDSRGYTF; CDR3nt: TGTGCCAGCAGGGCCAGGGACAGCCGAGGCTACACCTTC; v_gene: TRBV4-2; j_gene: TRBJ1-2; d_gene: TRBD1; abundance: NA
CDR3aa: CASSFGQGYGKYF; CDR3nt: TGTGCCAGCAGCTTCGGACAGGGCTACGGGAAGTACTTC; v_gene: TRBV7-6; j_gene: TRBJ2-7; d_gene: TRBD1; abundance: NA
CDR3aa: CASSQGGGSYEQYF; CDR3nt: TGTGCCAGCAGCCAAGGTGGGGGATCCTACGAGCAGTACTTC; v_gene: TRBV4-2; j_gene: TRBJ2-7; d_gene: NA; abundance: NA